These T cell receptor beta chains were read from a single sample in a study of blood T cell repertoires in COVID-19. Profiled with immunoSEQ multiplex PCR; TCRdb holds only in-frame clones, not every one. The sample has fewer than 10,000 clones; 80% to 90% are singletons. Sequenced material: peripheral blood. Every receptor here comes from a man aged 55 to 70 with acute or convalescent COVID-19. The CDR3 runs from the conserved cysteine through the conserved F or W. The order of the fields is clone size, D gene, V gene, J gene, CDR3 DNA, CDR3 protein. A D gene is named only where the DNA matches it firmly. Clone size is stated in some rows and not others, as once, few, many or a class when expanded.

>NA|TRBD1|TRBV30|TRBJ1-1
TGTGCCTGGACACACAGGGGGATGAACACTGAAGCTTTCTTT
CAWTHRGMNTEAFF
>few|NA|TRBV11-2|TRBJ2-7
TGTGCCAGCAGCTTACCCGATGGGGGGTCCTACGAGCAGTACTTC
CASSLPDGGSYEQYF
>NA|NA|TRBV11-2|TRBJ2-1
TGTGCCAGCAGCTTGTGGGAGCGGATCTACAATGAGCAGTTCTTC
CASSLWERIYNEQFF
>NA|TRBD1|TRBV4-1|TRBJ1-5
TGCGCCAGCAGCCAACCGACAGGGGGCCCCAATCAGCCCCAGCATTTT
CASSQPTGGPNQPQHF
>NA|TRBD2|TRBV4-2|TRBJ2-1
TGTGCCAGCAGCCAAGATGGGACTAGCAATGAGCAGTTCTTC
CASSQDGTSNEQFF
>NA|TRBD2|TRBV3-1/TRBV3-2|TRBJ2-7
TGTGCCAGCAGCCAAGTATCTAGCGGGGGCCTCGGACAGCAGTACTTC
CASSQVSSGGLGQQYF
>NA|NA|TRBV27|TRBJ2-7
TGTGCCAGCAGTTTGGCAGGACATTCCGAGCAGTACTTC
CASSLAGHSEQYF
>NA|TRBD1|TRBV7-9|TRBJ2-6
TGTGCCACCACCACCGACAGGGCCCTAGCCAACGTCCTGACTTTC
CATTTDRALANVLTF
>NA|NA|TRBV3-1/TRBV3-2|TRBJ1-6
TGTGCCAGCAGCCGAGACGGGAGTTATAATTCACCCCTCCACTTT
CASSRDGSYNSPLHF
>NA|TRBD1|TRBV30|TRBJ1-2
TGTGCCTGGAGTACCCGGGACAGCCGCCGGAGTTATGGCTACACCTTC
CAWSTRDSRRSYGYTF
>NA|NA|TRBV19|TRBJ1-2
TGTGCCAGTAGTAGGACCAAAACAGCGGGGTATGGCTACACCTTC
CASSRTKTAGYGYTF
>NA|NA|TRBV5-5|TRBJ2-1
TGTGCCAGCAGCTTGGGCGGTGTCAATGAGCAGTTCTTC
CASSLGGVNEQFF
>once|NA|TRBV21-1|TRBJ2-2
TGTGCCAGCGTGGGACTAGTTATTTCTATCACCGGGGAGCTGTTTTTT
CASVGLVISITGELFF
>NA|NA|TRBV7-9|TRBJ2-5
TGTGCCAGCAGCTTACAGGTCAGGGGTTTGGAGACCCAGTACTTC
CASSLQVRGLETQYF
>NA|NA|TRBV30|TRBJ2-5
TGTGCCTGGGGAAATCTGGGCAGTTCCCAAGAGACCCAGTACTTC
CAWGNLGSSQETQYF
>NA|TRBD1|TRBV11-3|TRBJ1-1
TGTGCCAGCAGCTCCGGACAGGGGAACACTGAAGCTTTCTTT
CASSSGQGNTEAFF
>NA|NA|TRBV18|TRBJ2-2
TGTGCCAGCTCACCACTCCGGGTATCGAACACCGGGGAGCTGTTTTTT
CASSPLRVSNTGELFF
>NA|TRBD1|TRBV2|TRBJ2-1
TGTGCCAGCAGCGGGGGATACACAGGGGGATTTAACAATGAGCAGTTCTTC
CASSGGYTGGFNNEQFF
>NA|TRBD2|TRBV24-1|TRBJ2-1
TGTGCCACCAGTGGTTTCGCGGGAGGTGAGCAGTTCTTC
CATSGFAGGEQFF
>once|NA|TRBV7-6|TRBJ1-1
TGTGCCAGCAGCCCGGGGGGCTTGAACACTGAAGCTTTCTTT
CASSPGGLNTEAFF
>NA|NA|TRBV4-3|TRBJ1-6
TGCGCCAGCAGCCTCAACGACCCAGGATCCTCGTTCCCTCCATATAATTCACCCCTCCACTTT
CASSLNDPGSSFPPYNSPLHF
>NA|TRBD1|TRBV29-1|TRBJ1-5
TGCAGCGTCCAAGTTGGGACAGCAGATCAGCCCCAGCATTTT
CSVQVGTADQPQHF
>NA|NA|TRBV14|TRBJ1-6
TGTGCCAGCAGCCAATTGGGGACTCTTATCGATTCACCCCTCCACTTT
CASSQLGTLIDSPLHF
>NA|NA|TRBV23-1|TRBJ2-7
TGCGCCAGCAGTCCCTCGGCACAGTCCTACGAGCAGTACTTC
CASSPSAQSYEQYF
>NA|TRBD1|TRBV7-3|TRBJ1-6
TGTGCCAGCAGCTTACAGGGGGCGTTTAATTCACCCCTCCACTTT
CASSLQGAFNSPLHF
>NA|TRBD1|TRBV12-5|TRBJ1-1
TGTGCTAGTGGAGACACGGACAGGGCTTGGGGCACTGAAGCTTTCTTT
CASGDTDRAWGTEAFF
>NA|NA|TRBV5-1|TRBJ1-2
TGCGCCAGCAGCGATAGTTACGGGACACGCCTAAAAGGCTACACCTTC
CASSDSYGTRLKGYTF
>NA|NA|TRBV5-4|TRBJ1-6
TGTGCCAGCAGCTTTTGGGGAAGGGGGTCACCCCTCCACTTT
CASSFWGRGSPLHF
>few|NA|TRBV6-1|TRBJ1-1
TGTGCCAGCAGTGATTTCGGCCAAGCGGGCACTGAAGCTTTCTTT
CASSDFGQAGTEAFF
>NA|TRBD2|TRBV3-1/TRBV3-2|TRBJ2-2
TGTGCCAGCAGCCACCGGGGGCTAGCGGGAGCTACCGGGACCGGGGAGCTGTTTTTT
CASSHRGLAGATGTGELFF
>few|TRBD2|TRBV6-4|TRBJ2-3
TGTGCCAGCAGTGAAGCGGGGGGCACAGATACGCAGTATTTT
CASSEAGGTDTQYF
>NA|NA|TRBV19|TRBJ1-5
TGTGCCAGTAGTAAGGACAGTACATATCAGCCCCAGCATTTT
CASSKDSTYQPQHF
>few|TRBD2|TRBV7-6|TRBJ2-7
TGTGCCAGCAGCAAAACCCCAGCGTGGCTAGCGGGAGGGTCCTCCTACGAGCAGTACTTC
CASSKTPAWLAGGSSYEQYF
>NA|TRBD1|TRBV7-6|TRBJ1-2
TGTGCCAGCAGGGCCGGGACAGGGGGCCGGGGGAATGGCTACACCTTC
CASRAGTGGRGNGYTF
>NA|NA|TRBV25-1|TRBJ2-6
TGTGCCAGCAGCTATTCTGGGGCCAACGTCCTGACTTTC
CASSYSGANVLTF
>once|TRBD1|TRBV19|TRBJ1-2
TGTGCCAGTAAGTCTTCCCCCGGACAGGGGGTTGGTGGCTACACCTTC
CASKSSPGQGVGGYTF
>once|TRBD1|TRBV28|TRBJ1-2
TGTGCCAGCAGTTCTGGGACAGAAGCCTATGGCTACACCTTC
CASSSGTEAYGYTF
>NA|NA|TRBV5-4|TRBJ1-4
TGTGCCAGCAGCTCTAGCCCAGGGGATGAAAAACTGTTTTTT
CASSSSPGDEKLFF
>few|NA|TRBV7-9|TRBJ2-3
TGTGCCGGGGAGGACAGGAGCACAGATACGCAGTATTTT
CAGEDRSTDTQYF
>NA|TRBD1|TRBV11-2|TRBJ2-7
TGTGCCAGCAGCCAACAGACAGGGCGCAACGAGCAGTACTTC
CASSQQTGRNEQYF
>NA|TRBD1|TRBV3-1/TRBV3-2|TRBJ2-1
TGTGCCAGCAGCCCGACCTGGATACAGGGGGCGCAATTAGGTGAGCAGTTCTTC
CASSPTWIQGAQLGEQFF
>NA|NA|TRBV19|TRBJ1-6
TGTGCCAGTAGCGACAGGCCTACGGATAATTCACCCCTCCACTTT
CASSDRPTDNSPLHF
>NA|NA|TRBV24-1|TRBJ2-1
TGTGCCACCAGTGACCCCAGGGGAAACAATGAGCAGTTCTTC
CATSDPRGNNEQFF
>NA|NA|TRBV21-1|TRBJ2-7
TGTGCCAGCAGCACTAGCGGGGACCTCTACGAGCAGTACTTC
CASSTSGDLYEQYF
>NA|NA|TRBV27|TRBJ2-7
TGTGCCAGCAGTTTATCCGGCGGGTACGAGCAGTACTTC
CASSLSGGYEQYF
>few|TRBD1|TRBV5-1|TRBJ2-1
TGCGCCAGCAGCAAGGGGACAGGGGGCTTAGATGAGCAGTTCTTC
CASSKGTGGLDEQFF
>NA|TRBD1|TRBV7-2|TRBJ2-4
TGTGCCAGCAGCTTGGGTTCGACAGGGACCTTGAAAAACATTCAGTACTTC
CASSLGSTGTLKNIQYF
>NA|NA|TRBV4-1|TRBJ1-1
TGCGCCAGCAGCCAGAGGGACAACCCCAACACTGAAGCTTTCTTT
CASSQRDNPNTEAFF
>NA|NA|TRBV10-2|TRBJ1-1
TGCGCCAGCTCCAGGGTGATAGTGAACACTGAAGCTTTCTTT
CASSRVIVNTEAFF
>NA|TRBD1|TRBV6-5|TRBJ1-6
TGTGCCAGCAGTACCATAGGACAGGGCCCAACTTCCCTCCACTTT
CASSTIGQGPTSLHF
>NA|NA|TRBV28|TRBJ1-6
TGTGCCAGCAGTCCCTCTGGCAGCTCCTATAATTCACCCCTCCACTTT
CASSPSGSSYNSPLHF
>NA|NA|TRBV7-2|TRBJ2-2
TGTGCCAGCAGCTCGTCCGGGAACTATTTCGGGGAGCTGTTTTTT
CASSSSGNYFGELFF
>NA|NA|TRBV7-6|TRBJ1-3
TGTGCCAGCAGCGACCAGGGTGTCTCTGGAAACACCATATATTTT
CASSDQGVSGNTIYF
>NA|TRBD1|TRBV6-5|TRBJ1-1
TGTGCCAGCAGCCCGACAGGGAGCACTGAAGCTTTCTTT
CASSPTGSTEAFF
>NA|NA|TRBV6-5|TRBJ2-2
TGTGCCAGCAGTTACTCACTAGCCGTAACTACCGGGGAGCTGTTTTTT
CASSYSLAVTTGELFF